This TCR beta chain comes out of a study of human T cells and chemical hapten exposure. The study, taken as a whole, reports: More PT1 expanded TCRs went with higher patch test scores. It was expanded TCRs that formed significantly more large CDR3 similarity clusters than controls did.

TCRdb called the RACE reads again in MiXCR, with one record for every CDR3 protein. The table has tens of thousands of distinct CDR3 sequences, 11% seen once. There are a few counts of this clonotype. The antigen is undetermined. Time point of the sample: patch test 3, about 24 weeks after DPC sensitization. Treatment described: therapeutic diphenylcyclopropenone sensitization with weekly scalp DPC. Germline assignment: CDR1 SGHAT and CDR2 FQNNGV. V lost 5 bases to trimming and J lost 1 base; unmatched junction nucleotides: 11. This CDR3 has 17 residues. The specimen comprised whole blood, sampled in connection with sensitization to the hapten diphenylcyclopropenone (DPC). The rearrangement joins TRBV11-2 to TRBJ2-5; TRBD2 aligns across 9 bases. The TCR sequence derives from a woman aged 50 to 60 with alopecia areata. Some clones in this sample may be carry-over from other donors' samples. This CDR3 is CASSPLKGLASQETQYF. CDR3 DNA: TGTGCCAGCAGCCCATTGAAAGGACTAGCGTCCCAAGAGACCCAGTACTTC.